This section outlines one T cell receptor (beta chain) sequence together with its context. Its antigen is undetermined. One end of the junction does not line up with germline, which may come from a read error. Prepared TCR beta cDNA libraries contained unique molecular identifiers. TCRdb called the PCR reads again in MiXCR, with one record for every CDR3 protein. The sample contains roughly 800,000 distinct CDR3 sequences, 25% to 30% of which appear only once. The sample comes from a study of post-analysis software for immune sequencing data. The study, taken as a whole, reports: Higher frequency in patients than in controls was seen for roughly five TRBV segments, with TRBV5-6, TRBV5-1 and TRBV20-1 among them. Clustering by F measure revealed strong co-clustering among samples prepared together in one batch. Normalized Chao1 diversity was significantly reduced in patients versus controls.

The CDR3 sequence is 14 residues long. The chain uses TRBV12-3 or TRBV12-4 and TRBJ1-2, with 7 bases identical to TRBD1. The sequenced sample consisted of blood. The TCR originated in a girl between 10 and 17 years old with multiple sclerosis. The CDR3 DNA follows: TGTGCCAGCGCGACAGGGCGGTTGAACTATGGCCACACCTTC. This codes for CASATGRLNYGHTF.